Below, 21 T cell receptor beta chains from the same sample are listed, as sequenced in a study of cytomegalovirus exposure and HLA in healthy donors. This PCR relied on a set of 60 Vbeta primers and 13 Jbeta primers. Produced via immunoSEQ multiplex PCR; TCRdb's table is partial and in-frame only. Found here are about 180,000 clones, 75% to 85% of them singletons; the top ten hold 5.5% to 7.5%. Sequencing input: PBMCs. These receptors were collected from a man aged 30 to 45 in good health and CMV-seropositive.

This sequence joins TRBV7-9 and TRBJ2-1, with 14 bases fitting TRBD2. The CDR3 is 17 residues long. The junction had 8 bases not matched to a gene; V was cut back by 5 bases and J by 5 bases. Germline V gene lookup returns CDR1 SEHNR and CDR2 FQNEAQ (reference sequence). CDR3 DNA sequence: TGTGCCAGCAGCGGCCGACTAGCGGGAGGGCATAACAATGAGCAGTTCTTC. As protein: CASSGRLAGGHNNEQFF.

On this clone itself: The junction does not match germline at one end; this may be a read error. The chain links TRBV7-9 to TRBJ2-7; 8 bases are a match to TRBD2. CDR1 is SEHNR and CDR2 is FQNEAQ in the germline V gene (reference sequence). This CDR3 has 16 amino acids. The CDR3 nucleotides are TGTTCCAGCAGTTTTGTTAGCGGGAAGAGCTCCTACGAGCAGTACTTC. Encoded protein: CSSSFVSGKSSYEQYF.

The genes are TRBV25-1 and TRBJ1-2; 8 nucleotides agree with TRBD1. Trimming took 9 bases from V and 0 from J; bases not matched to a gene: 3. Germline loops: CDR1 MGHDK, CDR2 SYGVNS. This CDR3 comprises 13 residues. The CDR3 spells CASSGGTNYGYTF. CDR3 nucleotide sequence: TGTGCCAGTTCAGGGGGCACTAACTATGGCTACACCTTC.

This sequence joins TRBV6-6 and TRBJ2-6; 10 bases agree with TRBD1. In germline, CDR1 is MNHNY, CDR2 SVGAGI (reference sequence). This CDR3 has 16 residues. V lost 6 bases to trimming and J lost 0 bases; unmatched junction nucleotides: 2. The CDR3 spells CASRGDRGSGANVLTF. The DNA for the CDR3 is TGTGCCAGCAGGGGGGACAGGGGCTCTGGGGCCAACGTCCTGACTTTC.

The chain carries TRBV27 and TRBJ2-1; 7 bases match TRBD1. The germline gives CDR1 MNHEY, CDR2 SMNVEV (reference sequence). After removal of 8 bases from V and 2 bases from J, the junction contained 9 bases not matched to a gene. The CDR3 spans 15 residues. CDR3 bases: TGTGCCAGCCGGGGTGGGCAGGGGGCCTACAATGAGCAGTTCTTC. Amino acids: CASRGGQGAYNEQFF.

CDR3 DNA: TGTGCCAGCAGCGTAGGCCAGGGCACAGATACGCAGTATTTT. Amino acids: CASSVGQGTDTQYF. This chain joins TRBV9 and TRBJ2-3; no clear D gene. This CDR3 has 14 residues. V was trimmed by 0 bases and J by 1 base, leaving 6 bases between them. Germline values: CDR1 SGDLS, CDR2 YYNGEE.

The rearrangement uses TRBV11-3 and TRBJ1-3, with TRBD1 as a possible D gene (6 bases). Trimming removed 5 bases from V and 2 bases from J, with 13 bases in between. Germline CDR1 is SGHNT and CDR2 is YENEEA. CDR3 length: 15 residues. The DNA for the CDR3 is TGTGCCAGCAGCCACGGGACACTGACTGGAAACACCATATATTTT. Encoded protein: CASSHGTLTGNTIYF.

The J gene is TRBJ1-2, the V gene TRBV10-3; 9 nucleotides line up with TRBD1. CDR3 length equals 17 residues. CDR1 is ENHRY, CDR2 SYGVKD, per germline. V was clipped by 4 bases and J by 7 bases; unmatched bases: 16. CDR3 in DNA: TGTGCCATCAGTGGACAGGGGGAAGGTGGGTTTATATCTGGCTACACCTTC. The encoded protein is CAISGQGEGGFISGYTF.

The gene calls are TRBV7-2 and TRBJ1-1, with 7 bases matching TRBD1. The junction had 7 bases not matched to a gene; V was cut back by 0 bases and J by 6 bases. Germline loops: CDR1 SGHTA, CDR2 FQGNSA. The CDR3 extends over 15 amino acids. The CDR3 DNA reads TGTGCCAGCAGCTTAGCCTTAGACAGGGTGTCTGAAGCTTTCTTT. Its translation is CASSLALDRVSEAFF.

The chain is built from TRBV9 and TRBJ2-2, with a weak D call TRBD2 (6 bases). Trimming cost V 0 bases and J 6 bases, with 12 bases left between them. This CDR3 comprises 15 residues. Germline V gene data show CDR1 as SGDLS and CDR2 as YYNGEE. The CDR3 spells CASSVDGSVPGELFF. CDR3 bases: TGTGCCAGCAGCGTAGACGGGAGTGTTCCCGGGGAGCTGTTTTTT.

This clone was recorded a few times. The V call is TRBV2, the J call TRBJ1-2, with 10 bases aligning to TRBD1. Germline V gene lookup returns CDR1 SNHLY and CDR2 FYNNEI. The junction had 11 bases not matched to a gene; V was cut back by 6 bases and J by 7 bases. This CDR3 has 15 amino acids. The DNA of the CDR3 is TGTGCCAGCAGGCCATCGACAGGGGGCGCCGGTGGCTACACCTTC. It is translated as CASRPSTGGAGGYTF. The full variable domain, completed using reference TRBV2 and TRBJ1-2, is EPEVTQTPSHQVTQMGQEVILRCVPISNHLYFYWYRQILGQKVEFLVSFYNNEISEKSEIFDDQFSVERPDGSNFTLKIRSTKLEDSAMYFCASRPSTGGAGGYTFGSGTRLTVV.

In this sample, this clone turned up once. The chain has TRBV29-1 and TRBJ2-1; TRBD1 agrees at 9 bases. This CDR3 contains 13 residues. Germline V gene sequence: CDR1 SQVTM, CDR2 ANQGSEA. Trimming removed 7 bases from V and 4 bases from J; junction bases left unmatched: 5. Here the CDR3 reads CSARDRGYNEQFF. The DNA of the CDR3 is TGCAGCGCCCGTGACAGGGGGTACAATGAGCAGTTCTTC.

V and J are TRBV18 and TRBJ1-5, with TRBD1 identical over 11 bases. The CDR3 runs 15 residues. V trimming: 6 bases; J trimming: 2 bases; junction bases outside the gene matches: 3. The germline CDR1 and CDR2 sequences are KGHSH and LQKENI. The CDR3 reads CASSLGQGGNQPQHF. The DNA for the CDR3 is TGTGCCAGCTCGTTGGGACAGGGGGGCAATCAGCCCCAGCATTTT.

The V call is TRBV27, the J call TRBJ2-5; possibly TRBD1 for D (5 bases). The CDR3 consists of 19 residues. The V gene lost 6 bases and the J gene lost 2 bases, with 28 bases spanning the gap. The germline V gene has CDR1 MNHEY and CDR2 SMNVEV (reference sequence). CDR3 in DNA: TGTGCCAGCAGCCCAGGGTCAGTCGATCGTTATGGATCACAAGAGACCCAGTACTTC. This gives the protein CASSPGSVDRYGSQETQYF.

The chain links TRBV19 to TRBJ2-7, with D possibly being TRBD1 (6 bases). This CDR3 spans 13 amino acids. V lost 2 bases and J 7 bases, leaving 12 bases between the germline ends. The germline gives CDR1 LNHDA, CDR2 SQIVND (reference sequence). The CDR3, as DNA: TGTGCCAGTAGTATACAGATACAGGGTGAGCAGTACTTC. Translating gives CASSIQIQGEQYF.

The CDR3 nucleotides read TGTGCCAGCAGCATAGGGCAGGGTAACAACTACGAGCAGTACTTC. Translated, it gives CASSIGQGNNYEQYF. The V gene is TRBV9, the J gene TRBJ2-7; a weak D match, TRBD1 (5 bases). The V gene lost 4 bases and the J gene lost 3 bases, with 17 bases spanning the gap. This CDR3 has 15 residues. Germline assignment: CDR1 SGDLS and CDR2 YYNGEE.

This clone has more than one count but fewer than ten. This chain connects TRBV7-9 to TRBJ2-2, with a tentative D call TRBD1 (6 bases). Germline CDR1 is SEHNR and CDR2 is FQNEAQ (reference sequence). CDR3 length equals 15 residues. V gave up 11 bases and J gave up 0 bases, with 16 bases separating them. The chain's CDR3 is CASNTQGSNTGELFF. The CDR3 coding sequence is TGTGCCTCAAACACCCAGGGGTCGAACACCGGGGAGCTGTTTTTT.

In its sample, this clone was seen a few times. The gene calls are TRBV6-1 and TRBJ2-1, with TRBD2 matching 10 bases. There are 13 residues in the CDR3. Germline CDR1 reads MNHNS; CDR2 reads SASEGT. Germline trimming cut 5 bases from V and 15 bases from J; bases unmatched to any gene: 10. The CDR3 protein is CASSRTSGDGGFF. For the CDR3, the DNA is TGTGCCAGCAGTAGGACTAGCGGCGACGGGGGGTTCTTC.

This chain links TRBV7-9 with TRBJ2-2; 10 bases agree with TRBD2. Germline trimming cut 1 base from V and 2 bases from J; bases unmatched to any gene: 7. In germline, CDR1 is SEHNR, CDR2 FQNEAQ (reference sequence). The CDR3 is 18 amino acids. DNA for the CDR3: TGTGCCAGCAGCTTAGGAACCCTAGCGGGAGACAACACCGGGGAGCTGTTTTTT. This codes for CASSLGTLAGDNTGELFF.

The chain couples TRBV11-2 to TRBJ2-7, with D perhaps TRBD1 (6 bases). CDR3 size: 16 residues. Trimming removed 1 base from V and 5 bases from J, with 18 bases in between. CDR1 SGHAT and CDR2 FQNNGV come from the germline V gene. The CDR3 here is CASSLVLSTGNHEQYF. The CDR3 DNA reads TGTGCCAGCAGCTTAGTGTTGTCGACAGGTAACCACGAGCAGTACTTC.

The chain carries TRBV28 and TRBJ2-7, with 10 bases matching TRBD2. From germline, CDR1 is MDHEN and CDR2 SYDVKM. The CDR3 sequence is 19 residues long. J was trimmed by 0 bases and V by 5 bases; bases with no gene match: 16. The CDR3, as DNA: TGTGCCAGCAGTCCCTTCTATAGGACTAGCGGAACCCACTCCTACGAGCAGTACTTC. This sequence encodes CASSPFYRTSGTHSYEQYF.